This T cell receptor beta chain was sequenced for a study of cytomegalovirus exposure and HLA in healthy donors. The CDR3 is made up of 12 amino acids. PCR primers comprised 60 Vbeta and 13 Jbeta primers. Libraries were prepared by immunoSEQ multiplex PCR; TCRdb keeps only in-frame clonotypes and omits some of them. The table for this sample gives 60,000 or so clones. As concerns this clone: Its antigen is as yet unknown.

Whole-study findings and limits: Later analysis reportedly placed an Asian-associated ancestry cluster below the approximately 700-donor mean in N-insertions.

The chain carries TRBV21-1 and TRBJ1-1; the table's D call, TRBD1, was not checked against the DNA. TRBV21-1 is flagged as a pseudogene. Material for sequencing was PBMCs. The clonotype comes from a young woman in good health and CMV-seronegative. In DNA form, the CDR3 reads TGTGCCAGCAGCAAACAGAACACTGAAGCTTTCTTT. Amino acid sequence: CASSKQNTEAFF.